The next 18 T cell receptor beta chains were all read from a single sample in a study of shared clonotypes between healthy human individuals. Here immunoSEQ multiplex PCR was the method, and the copy in TCRdb shows in-frame clones only, minus some. The sample lists roughly 2 million clones; more than 90% were seen once. The sequencing input was naive CD4+ T cells sorted from blood. As to subset: CD45RA+ positively selected. The source is a man aged 18-30 years in good health.

V is TRBV2 and J is TRBJ2-2; 7 bases align to TRBD1. The V segment lost 7 bases and the J segment 2 bases; nucleotides outside the gene matches: 10. This CDR3 spans 16 amino acids. CDR1 SNHLY and CDR2 FYNNEI come from the germline V gene. CDR3 amino acids: CASTREPGGNTGELFF. Here the CDR3 DNA reads TGTGCCAGCACCAGAGAACCAGGGGGTAACACCGGGGAGCTGTTTTTT. Using reference TRBV2 and TRBJ2-2 for the parts outside the CDR3, the full variable domain is EPEVTQTPSHQVTQMGQEVILRCVPISNHLYFYWYRQILGQKVEFLVSFYNNEISEKSEIFDDQFSVERPDGSNFTLKIRSTKLEDSAMYFCASTREPGGNTGELFFGEGSRLTVL.

The chain is built from TRBV4-1 and TRBJ1-3; the D gene is possibly TRBD1 (5 bases). The CDR3 has 15 amino acids. The germline V gene has CDR1 MGHRA and CDR2 YSYEKL. The germline V and J ends were trimmed by 3 bases and 4 bases, with 13 bases remaining between them. CDR3 amino acids: CASSQAGQPGNTIYF. The CDR3 DNA reads TGCGCCAGCAGCCAGGCAGGGCAGCCCGGAAACACCATATATTTT.

The CDR3 nucleotides read TGTGCCAGTAGTATTCTGGGTTACACTGAAGCTTTCTTT. Translation: CASSILGYTEAFF. V usage is TRBV19 and J usage is TRBJ1-1; D gene uncertain. The CDR3 consists of 13 residues. The V and J ends lost 3 bases and 3 bases respectively, with 8 bases between them. Germline V gene data show CDR1 as LNHDA and CDR2 as SQIVND (reference sequence).

The chain links TRBV14 to TRBJ1-5; D is unclear. The ends were cut back, 5 bases at V and 2 bases at J, with 10 bases in the middle. Germline V gene sequence: CDR1 SGHDN, CDR2 FVKESK. The CDR3 is made up of 14 amino acids. The CDR3 DNA reads TGTGCCAGCAGCTATGGCGGGGGCAATCAGCCCCAGCATTTT. It is translated as CASSYGGGNQPQHF.

J is TRBJ1-6 and V is TRBV30; 8 nucleotides line up with TRBD1. With V trimmed by 2 bases and J by 8 bases, 5 bases remained unmatched. Germline-derived CDR1 and CDR2 are GTSNPN and SVGIG (reference sequence). The CDR3 is made up of 14 amino acids. CDR3 sequence (DNA): TGTGCCTGGAGTTACAGGGGGACCGATTCACCCCTCCACTTT. It encodes CAWSYRGTDSPLHF.

This chain uses TRBV6-1 with TRBJ2-1; 9 nucleotides align to TRBD2. The CDR3 sequence is 14 residues long. Germline V CDR1 and CDR2: MNHNS, SASEGT. Trimming cost V 10 bases and J 2 bases; bases outside gene matches: 6. This CDR3 reads CATNIAGAYNEQFF. CDR3 nucleotides: TGTGCCACCAACATAGCGGGGGCCTACAATGAGCAGTTCTTC.

A word on this clone: A read error may produce the germline difference seen at one junction end. CDR3 amino acids: CAGSQGQGVYEQYF. In DNA form, the CDR3 reads TGTGCCGGCTCACAAGGACAGGGGGTCTACGAGCAGTACTTC. The V gene is TRBV18, the J gene TRBJ2-7, with 10 positions matching TRBD1. Per the germline V gene, CDR1 is KGHSH and CDR2 is LQKENI. The CDR3 length is 14 residues.

This chain joins TRBV4-3 and TRBJ2-1; 8 bases are a match to TRBD2. CDR1 and CDR2 (germline): LGHNA, YSLEER. The length of the CDR3 is 13 residues. V was clipped by 4 bases and J by 14 bases; unmatched bases: 10. This chain's CDR3 is CASSLEAGAEEFF. The CDR3 DNA is TGCGCCAGCAGCCTAGAAGCGGGAGCCGAGGAGTTCTTC.

Only a few counts were recorded for this clone. This rearrangement joins TRBV28 to TRBJ1-2; D is perhaps TRBD1 (5 bases). The CDR3 runs 15 residues. Germline CDR1 and CDR2: MDHEN and SYDVKM. The V end was cut by 1 base, the J end by 4 bases, with 13 bases between. Written as DNA, the CDR3 is TGTGCCAGCAGTTTATCTAACATGGGGGGCTATGGCTACACCTTC. Translated: CASSLSNMGGYGYTF.

CDR3 loop: CARSCAAPYEQYF. In nucleotides, the CDR3 is TGTGCCAGAAGCTGCGCTGCCCCCTACGAGCAGTACTTC. The V and J genes are TRBV5-3 and TRBJ2-7; D call uncertain. TRBV5-3 is an ORF; its function is uncertain. V dropped 3 bases and J dropped 2 bases, with 9 bases sitting between them. The CDR3 is made up of 13 amino acids.

This clone was seen only once. The same CDR3 arises from other DNA sequences in this sample as well. The chain links TRBV5-4 to TRBJ2-1; D could derive from TRBD1 or TRBD2 (6 bases each). The length of the CDR3 is 12 residues. V lost 5 bases, J lost 6 bases, and 9 bases lay in between. Germline lookup yields CDR1 SGHNT and CDR2 YYREEE (reference sequence). The CDR3 DNA sequence: TGTGCCAGCAGTGGAGGGGGCAATGAGCAGTTCTTC. Encoded protein: CASSGGGNEQFF.

In this sample, this clone turned up a few times. The V and J genes are TRBV2 and TRBJ2-4; D is unclear. Per germline, CDR1 SNHLY and CDR2 FYNNEI. This CDR3 contains 16 residues. V lost 3 bases and J lost 0, with 12 bases in between. The CDR3 bases are TGTGCCAGCAGTGAGTTTTTAGAGCTAGCCAAAAACATTCAGTACTTC. This codes for CASSEFLELAKNIQYF.

CDR3 sequence: CSVGGEGRSEYGYTF. The DNA for the CDR3 is TGCAGCGTTGGCGGGGAGGGGCGGTCAGAATATGGCTACACCTTC. J is TRBJ1-2 and V is TRBV29-1, with D maybe TRBD1 (5 bases). Germline CDR1 reads SQVTM; CDR2 reads ANQGSEA. The length of the CDR3 is 15 residues. Trimming stripped 4 bases from V and 5 bases from J, with 20 bases between.

The gene calls are TRBV6-1 and TRBJ2-3; tentatively, D is TRBD2 (6 bases). The germline CDR1 and CDR2 sequences are MNHNS and SASEGT. The CDR3 covers 15 residues. Trimming pared 6 bases from V and 5 bases from J, leaving 18 bases between. The DNA of the CDR3 is TGTGCCAGCAGCTCGCACAGGTGGGGAGGAGATACGCAGTATTTT. Residues: CASSSHRWGGDTQYF.

This clone has only one observation. The rearrangement uses TRBV2 and TRBJ2-7, with D hard to call. The length of the CDR3 is 14 residues. Germline CDR1 SNHLY, CDR2 FYNNEI. The V end lost 2 bases, the J end lost 3 bases, and 11 bases lay between the germline ends. In nucleotides, the CDR3 is TGTGCCAGCAGTGAACAGGCCAGTGGCTACGAGCAGTACTTC. Protein product: CASSEQASGYEQYF.

This rearrangement joins TRBV23-1 to TRBJ1-2; 8 nucleotides align to TRBD1. TRBV23-1 is classed as an ORF, of uncertain function. The CDR3 loop spans 17 amino acids. Trimming took 2 bases from V and 7 from J; bases not matched to a gene: 15. The CDR3 sequence is CASSQTTGVRNCRGYTF. DNA of the CDR3: TGCGCCAGCAGTCAAACGACAGGGGTGAGAAATTGTCGTGGCTACACCTTC.

This chain connects TRBV30 to TRBJ1-1, with D tentatively TRBD1 (6 bases). The CDR3 is 13 amino acids. Germline V gene data show CDR1 as GTSNPN and CDR2 as SVGIG (reference sequence). Trimming took off 3 bases at V and 0 bases at J, with 8 bases between the two ends. The CDR3 loop is CAWRDSMNTEAFF. CDR3 nucleotide sequence: TGTGCCTGGAGGGACAGCATGAACACTGAAGCTTTCTTT.

The chain has TRBV5-4 and TRBJ2-1; no reliable D call. V shed 2 bases and J shed 5 bases, with 8 bases lying between them. The CDR3 spans 13 residues. Germline V lookup: CDR1 SGHNT, CDR2 YYREEE (reference sequence). CDR3 region: CASSLTINNEQFF. CDR3 nucleotides: TGTGCCAGCAGCTTAACAATTAACAATGAGCAGTTCTTC.